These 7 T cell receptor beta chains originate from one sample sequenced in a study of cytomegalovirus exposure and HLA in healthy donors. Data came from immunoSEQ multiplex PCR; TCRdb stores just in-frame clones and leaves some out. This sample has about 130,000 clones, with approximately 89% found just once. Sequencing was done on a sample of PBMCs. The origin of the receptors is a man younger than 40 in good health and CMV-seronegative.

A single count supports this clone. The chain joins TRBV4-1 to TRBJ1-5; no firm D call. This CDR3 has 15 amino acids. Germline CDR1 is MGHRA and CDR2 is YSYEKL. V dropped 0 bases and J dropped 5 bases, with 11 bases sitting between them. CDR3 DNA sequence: TGCGCCAGCAGCCAAGATGGTGGGCGCGATCAGCCCCAGCATTTT. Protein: CASSQDGGRDQPQHF.

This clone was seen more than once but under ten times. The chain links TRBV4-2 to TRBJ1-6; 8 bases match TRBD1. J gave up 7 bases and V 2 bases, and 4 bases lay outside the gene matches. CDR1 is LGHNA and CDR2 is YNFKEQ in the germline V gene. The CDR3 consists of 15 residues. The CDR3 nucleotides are TGTGCCAGCAGCCAACCGGGACAGGCAAATTCACCCCTCCACTTT. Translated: CASSQPGQANSPLHF.

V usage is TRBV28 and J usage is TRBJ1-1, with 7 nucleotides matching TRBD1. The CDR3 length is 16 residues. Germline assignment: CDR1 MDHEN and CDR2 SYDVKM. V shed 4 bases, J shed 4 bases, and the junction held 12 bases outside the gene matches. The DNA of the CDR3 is TGTGCCAGCAGTTACCCATTCAGACAGGGAGTCACTGAAGCTTTCTTT. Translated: CASSYPFRQGVTEAFF.

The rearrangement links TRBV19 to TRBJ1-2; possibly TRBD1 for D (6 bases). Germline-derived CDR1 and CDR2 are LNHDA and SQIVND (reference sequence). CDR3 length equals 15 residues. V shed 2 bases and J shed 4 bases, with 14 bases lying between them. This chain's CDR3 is CASSISDTGIYGYTF. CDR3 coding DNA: TGTGCCAGTAGTATATCCGACACAGGGATCTATGGCTACACCTTC. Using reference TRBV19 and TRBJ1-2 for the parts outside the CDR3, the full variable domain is DGGITQSPKYLFRKEGQNVTLSCEQNLNHDAMYWYRQDPGQGLRLIYYSQIVNDFQKGDIAEGYSVSREKKESFPLTVTSAQKNPTAFYLCASSISDTGIYGYTFGSGTRLTVV.

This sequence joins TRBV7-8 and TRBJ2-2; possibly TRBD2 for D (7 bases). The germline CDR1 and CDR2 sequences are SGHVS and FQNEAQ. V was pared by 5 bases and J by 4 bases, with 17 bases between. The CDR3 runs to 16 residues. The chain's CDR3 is CASSPRVGGPTGELFF. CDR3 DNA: TGTGCCAGCAGCCCCCGCGTCGGGGGGCCCACCGGGGAGCTGTTTTTT.

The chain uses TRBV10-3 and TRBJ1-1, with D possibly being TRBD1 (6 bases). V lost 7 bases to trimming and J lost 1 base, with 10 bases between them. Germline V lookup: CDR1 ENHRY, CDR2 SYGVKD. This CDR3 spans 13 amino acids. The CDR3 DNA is TGTGCCATCAAGTTGACAGGGAACACTGAAGCTTTCTTT. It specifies CAIKLTGNTEAFF.

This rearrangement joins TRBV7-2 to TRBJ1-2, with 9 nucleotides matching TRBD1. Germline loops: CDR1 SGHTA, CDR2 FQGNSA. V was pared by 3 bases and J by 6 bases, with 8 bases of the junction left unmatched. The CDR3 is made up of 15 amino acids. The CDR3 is CASSFHKTGGNGYTF. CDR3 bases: TGTGCCAGCAGCTTCCATAAGACAGGGGGAAATGGCTACACCTTC.